The source of this T cell receptor beta chain is a study of cytomegalovirus exposure and HLA in healthy donors. Use of 60 Vbeta and 13 Jbeta primers characterized the PCR. Assay used: immunoSEQ multiplex PCR; TCRdb lists only in-frame clones, some missing. The data contain roughly 120,000 clones, around 88% of them seen just once; the ten biggest clones take up more than 1.5%. Worth noting for this clone: Its antigen is not known.

Study-level results: In a later analysis, a missense DCLRE1C variant was linked to TCR beta V- and J-gene trimming. As was reported, the classifier diagnosed cytomegalovirus status with high specificity and sensitivity.

The specimen was PBMCs. This TCR derives from a man aged 40-55 years in good health and CMV-seronegative.

CDR3 DNA sequence: TGTGCCAGCAGTTACCTGACAGGGGGGGAGACCCAGTACTTC. This encodes CASSYLTGGETQYF. The chain uses TRBV6-5 and TRBJ2-5; 9 positions agree with TRBD1. The germline CDR1 and CDR2 sequences are MNHEY and SVGAGI. The ends lost 2 bases at V and 5 bases at J; junction bases unmatched: 3. CDR3 size: 14 residues.